This T cell receptor beta chain emerged from a study of cytomegalovirus exposure and HLA in healthy donors. All donors participated as healthy donors of bone marrow. Study-wide results and limits: The study dropped some indistinguishable V segments, TRBV6-2 and TRBV6-3 among them. Presence/absence analyses assumed roughly uniform sequencing depth across donors, which may not hold.

The PCR contained 60 Vbeta and 13 Jbeta primers. Here immunoSEQ multiplex PCR was the method, and the copy in TCRdb shows in-frame clones only, minus some. There are about 110,000 clones in the sample; roughly 70% occur only once, and 2.5% to 3.5% lies in the top ten. Germline V gene lookup returns CDR1 KGHSH and CDR2 LQKENI. The CDR3 totals 11 residues. Between the trimmed V and J ends, which lost 3 bases and 5 bases, there was a span of 3 bases. This clone was found a few times. The antigen is not known. The source of this sequence is a male donor in good health and CMV-seropositive. Sequenced material: PBMCs. The chain has TRBV18 and TRBJ2-3, with D unclear. The CDR3 bases are TGTGCCAGCTCACCCGGAGATACGCAGTATTTT. Translation: CASSPGDTQYF.